The rows below give T cell receptor beta chains drawn from one sample of a study of T and B cells in COVID-19 patients. MiXCR, applied by TCRdb to the multiplex PCR reads, yields one record per CDR3 protein. The sample includes about 7,100 distinct CDR3 sequences, roughly 26% seen only once; the top ten take over 8.5%. The sample was blood. These receptors were collected from a human donor with active COVID-19. Each CDR3 is given with its conserved first and last residue. A D gene is named only where the DNA matches it firmly. Expanded clones get a size class; other rows say once, few or many, or leave the size out.

cdr3_length: 12
d_call: NA
v_call: TRBV5-6
j_call: TRBJ1-1
clone_size: few
cdr3_nt: TGTGCCAGCAGCCTGTCGTACACTGAAGCTTTCTTT
cdr3_aa: CASSLSYTEAFF

cdr3_length: 14
d_call: NA
v_call: TRBV27
j_call: TRBJ1-2
clone_size: few
cdr3_nt: TGTGCCAGCAGTTTACGCCCAGAGGCCTATGGCTACACCTTC
cdr3_aa: CASSLRPEAYGYTF

cdr3_length: 16
d_call: TRBD1
v_call: TRBV5-1
j_call: TRBJ2-4
clone_size: NA
cdr3_nt: TGCGCCAGCAGCTTCCGCGGACAGGGAGTAGAAAACATTCAGTACTTC
cdr3_aa: CASSFRGQGVENIQYF

cdr3_length: 12
d_call: NA
v_call: TRBV7-9
j_call: TRBJ2-1
clone_size: NA
cdr3_nt: TGTGCCAGCAGCCCTCAGGGCACTGGGCAGTTCTTC
cdr3_aa: CASSPQGTGQFF

cdr3_length: 13
d_call: TRBD1
v_call: TRBV19
j_call: TRBJ1-1
clone_size: NA
cdr3_nt: TGTGCCAGTAGTCCCGACAGGGGTACTGAAGCTTTCTTT
cdr3_aa: CASSPDRGTEAFF

cdr3_length: 15
d_call: NA
v_call: TRBV7-6
j_call: TRBJ1-1
clone_size: NA
cdr3_nt: TGTGCCAGCAGCTTAGCTGCGGGGTTTTACACTGAAGCTTTCTTT
cdr3_aa: CASSLAAGFYTEAFF

cdr3_length: 16
d_call: TRBD1
v_call: TRBV20-1
j_call: TRBJ1-1
clone_size: NA
cdr3_nt: TGCAGTGCTAGAGATGGACAGGGGGCTTGGGGAACTGAAGCTTTCTTT
cdr3_aa: CSARDGQGAWGTEAFF

cdr3_length: 13
d_call: NA
v_call: TRBV12-3/TRBV12-4
j_call: TRBJ2-3
clone_size: medium-sized
cdr3_nt: TGTGCCAGCATACGGTACAGCACAGATACGCAGTATTTT
cdr3_aa: CASIRYSTDTQYF

cdr3_length: 16
d_call: NA
v_call: TRBV12-3/TRBV12-4
j_call: TRBJ1-2
clone_size: NA
cdr3_nt: TGTGCCAGCAGTTTAAGAGTCGGGAATATTTTTTATGGCTACACCTTC
cdr3_aa: CASSLRVGNIFYGYTF

cdr3_length: 15
d_call: NA
v_call: TRBV12-3/TRBV12-4
j_call: TRBJ2-7
clone_size: few
cdr3_nt: TGTGCCAGCAGTTTCTCGGGACTCAACTCCTACGAGCAGTACTTC
cdr3_aa: CASSFSGLNSYEQYF

cdr3_length: 16
d_call: TRBD2
v_call: TRBV7-2
j_call: TRBJ2-3
clone_size: NA
cdr3_nt: TGTGCCAGCAGCTTAGAAACTAGCGGGAGCTCAGATACGCAGTATTTT
cdr3_aa: CASSLETSGSSDTQYF

cdr3_length: 11
d_call: NA
v_call: TRBV6-2/TRBV6-3
j_call: TRBJ2-2
clone_size: many
cdr3_nt: TGTGCCAGCCGAACAGGAGGGGAGCTGTTTTTT
cdr3_aa: CASRTGGELFF

cdr3_length: 14
d_call: NA
v_call: TRBV7-2
j_call: TRBJ1-4
clone_size: NA
cdr3_nt: TGTGCCAGCAGCCATGACAGCCCTAATGAAAAACTGTTTTTT
cdr3_aa: CASSHDSPNEKLFF

cdr3_length: 17
d_call: TRBD2
v_call: TRBV18
j_call: TRBJ2-5
clone_size: few
cdr3_nt: TGTGCCAGCTCAACAAGGACTAGCGGCTTTGGGGGGGAGACCCAGTACTTC
cdr3_aa: CASSTRTSGFGGETQYF

cdr3_length: 15
d_call: TRBD2
v_call: TRBV5-4
j_call: TRBJ2-1
clone_size: many
cdr3_nt: TGTGCCAGCAGCTTGGTAGCGGGCGTCTACAATGAGCAGTTCTTC
cdr3_aa: CASSLVAGVYNEQFF

cdr3_length: 15
d_call: NA
v_call: TRBV5-5
j_call: TRBJ1-1
clone_size: NA
cdr3_nt: TGTGCCAGCAGCTTAGTGGGGGGCGCAGACACTGAAGCTTTCTTT
cdr3_aa: CASSLVGGADTEAFF

cdr3_length: 11
d_call: NA
v_call: TRBV12-3/TRBV12-4
j_call: TRBJ2-5
clone_size: NA
cdr3_nt: TGTGCCAGCAGCAACGAGGATACCCAGTACTTC
cdr3_aa: CASSNEDTQYF

cdr3_length: 16
d_call: TRBD2
v_call: TRBV7-9
j_call: TRBJ2-1
clone_size: NA
cdr3_nt: TGTGCCAGCAGCCGGGCACTAGCGGGAGGTGGGGATGAGCAGTTCTTC
cdr3_aa: CASSRALAGGGDEQFF

cdr3_length: 16
d_call: TRBD1
v_call: TRBV27
j_call: TRBJ2-5
clone_size: few
cdr3_nt: TGTGCCAGCAGTACCCCAGGGGGCAATCAGCTGGAGACCCAGTACTTC
cdr3_aa: CASSTPGGNQLETQYF

cdr3_length: 13
d_call: NA
v_call: TRBV6-5
j_call: TRBJ2-7
clone_size: few
cdr3_nt: TGTGCCAGCACCCGGGGGCCCTCCTACGAGCAGTACTTC
cdr3_aa: CASTRGPSYEQYF

cdr3_length: 14
d_call: TRBD1
v_call: TRBV20-1
j_call: TRBJ2-1
clone_size: NA
cdr3_nt: TGCAGTGCCAACCCGGGACAGGGAAACAATGAGCAGTTCTTC
cdr3_aa: CSANPGQGNNEQFF

cdr3_length: 18
d_call: NA
v_call: TRBV12-3/TRBV12-4
j_call: TRBJ2-6
clone_size: medium-sized
cdr3_nt: TGTGCCAGCAGTCTAGGGGGGGGGGTTGCTACTGGGGCCAACGTCCTGACTTTC
cdr3_aa: CASSLGGGVATGANVLTF

cdr3_length: 13
d_call: NA
v_call: TRBV10-3
j_call: TRBJ1-2
clone_size: NA
cdr3_nt: TGTGCCATCAGTGAGGTGGCACTTTATGGCTACACCTTC
cdr3_aa: CAISEVALYGYTF

cdr3_length: 16
d_call: NA
v_call: TRBV10-3
j_call: TRBJ1-1
clone_size: NA
cdr3_nt: TGTGCCATCAGTGAGTCGAAGGGAGAGAGTTACACTGAAGCTTTCTTT
cdr3_aa: CAISESKGESYTEAFF

cdr3_length: 15
d_call: NA
v_call: TRBV5-6
j_call: TRBJ2-1
clone_size: NA
cdr3_nt: TGTGCCAGCAGCTTGGTGGCAGCTACTAACAATGAGCAGTTCTTC
cdr3_aa: CASSLVAATNNEQFF

cdr3_length: 16
d_call: NA
v_call: TRBV10-2
j_call: TRBJ2-1
clone_size: NA
cdr3_nt: TGCGCCAGCAGCAGGGGGGGGGGTCCTTCAGAGGGTGAGCAGTTCTTC
cdr3_aa: CASSRGGGPSEGEQFF

cdr3_length: 17
d_call: NA
v_call: TRBV6-2/TRBV6-3
j_call: TRBJ2-5
clone_size: NA
cdr3_nt: TGTGCCAGCAGCCCTCACCCGACGGTGAGAGGCCAAGAGACCCAGTACTTC
cdr3_aa: CASSPHPTVRGQETQYF

cdr3_length: 14
d_call: TRBD1
v_call: TRBV29-1
j_call: TRBJ1-2
clone_size: NA
cdr3_nt: TGCAGCGTTGCGGGACAGGGCCCCCGGGATGGCTACACCTTC
cdr3_aa: CSVAGQGPRDGYTF

cdr3_length: 15
d_call: TRBD2
v_call: TRBV5-4
j_call: TRBJ2-5
clone_size: NA
cdr3_nt: TGTGCCAGCAGCCAGTTACGGGGGGGCTTGGAGACCCAGTACTTC
cdr3_aa: CASSQLRGGLETQYF

cdr3_length: 17
d_call: NA
v_call: TRBV7-9
j_call: TRBJ2-1
clone_size: NA
cdr3_nt: TGTGCCAGCAGCTCATCTATGGCTAGAGGGACCTACAATGAGCAGTTCTTC
cdr3_aa: CASSSSMARGTYNEQFF

cdr3_length: 15
d_call: NA
v_call: TRBV25-1
j_call: TRBJ2-7
clone_size: NA
cdr3_nt: TGTGCCAGCAGTGACGAAGACAGTTCCTACTTGGAGCAGTACTTC
cdr3_aa: CASSDEDSSYLEQYF

cdr3_length: 14
d_call: NA
v_call: TRBV18
j_call: TRBJ1-3
clone_size: NA
cdr3_nt: TGTGCCAGCTCAACTCAGGGAGCTGGAAACACCATATATTTT
cdr3_aa: CASSTQGAGNTIYF

cdr3_length: 16
d_call: TRBD2
v_call: TRBV20-1
j_call: TRBJ2-7
clone_size: NA
cdr3_nt: TGCAGTGCTAGAGAACGACTAGCGGGAGAATTCTCCGAGCAGTACTTC
cdr3_aa: CSARERLAGEFSEQYF

cdr3_length: 14
d_call: TRBD1
v_call: TRBV6-2/TRBV6-3
j_call: TRBJ2-3
clone_size: few
cdr3_nt: TGTGCCAGCAGTTACCGCAGGGGGCTCGATACGCAGTATTTT
cdr3_aa: CASSYRRGLDTQYF

cdr3_length: 17
d_call: NA
v_call: TRBV6-5
j_call: TRBJ1-1
clone_size: few
cdr3_nt: TGTGCCAGCAGTTACTCGAGTTGGGGCAGCCTGAACACTGAAGCTTTCTTT
cdr3_aa: CASSYSSWGSLNTEAFF

cdr3_length: 14
d_call: NA
v_call: TRBV10-3
j_call: TRBJ2-2
clone_size: NA
cdr3_nt: TGTGCCATCAGTGAGGGCTTGGGAACCGGGGAGCTGTTTTTT
cdr3_aa: CAISEGLGTGELFF

cdr3_length: 18
d_call: TRBD2
v_call: TRBV13
j_call: TRBJ2-4
clone_size: NA
cdr3_nt: TGTGCCAGCAGCATCAGAGCCGGGTTAGCGGGAGATAAAAACATTCAGTACTTC
cdr3_aa: CASSIRAGLAGDKNIQYF

cdr3_length: 17
d_call: TRBD2
v_call: TRBV7-2
j_call: TRBJ2-6
clone_size: few
cdr3_nt: TGTGCCAGCAGCTTCTTACTAGCGGGAACCGGGGCCAACGTCCTGACTTTC
cdr3_aa: CASSFLLAGTGANVLTF

cdr3_length: 15
d_call: NA
v_call: TRBV7-9
j_call: TRBJ1-6
clone_size: many
cdr3_nt: TGTGCCAGCATCTTACAGGGAAGCCATAATTCACCCCTCCACTTT
cdr3_aa: CASILQGSHNSPLHF

cdr3_length: 15
d_call: TRBD2
v_call: TRBV6-2/TRBV6-3
j_call: TRBJ2-1
clone_size: medium-sized
cdr3_nt: TGTGCCAGCAGCCTAGCGGGAGGGCCCTACAATGAGCAGTTCTTC
cdr3_aa: CASSLAGGPYNEQFF

cdr3_length: 17
d_call: TRBD1
v_call: TRBV11-3
j_call: TRBJ2-5
clone_size: medium-sized
cdr3_nt: TGTGCCAGCAGCCTCCCGCGCCCACAGGGGGCACGGGAGACCCAGTACTTC
cdr3_aa: CASSLPRPQGARETQYF

cdr3_length: 13
d_call: NA
v_call: TRBV29-1
j_call: TRBJ2-7
clone_size: medium-sized
cdr3_nt: TGCAGCGCTCGGACTGACATCCCTAACGAGCAGTACTTC
cdr3_aa: CSARTDIPNEQYF

cdr3_length: 15
d_call: TRBD2
v_call: TRBV7-2
j_call: TRBJ2-2
clone_size: few
cdr3_nt: TGTGCCAGCAGCCCCTGGACTAGCAGGGTCGGGGAGCTGTTTTTT
cdr3_aa: CASSPWTSRVGELFF

cdr3_length: 16
d_call: TRBD2
v_call: TRBV5-6
j_call: TRBJ2-7
clone_size: few
cdr3_nt: TGTGCCAGCAGCCCAACATTAAGCGGGAGTGTCCACGAGCAGTACTTC
cdr3_aa: CASSPTLSGSVHEQYF

cdr3_length: 13
d_call: NA
v_call: TRBV7-9
j_call: TRBJ2-1
clone_size: few
cdr3_nt: TGTGCCAGCAGTTTCCGGGGCCAGCATGAGCAGTTCTTC
cdr3_aa: CASSFRGQHEQFF

cdr3_length: 15
d_call: TRBD2
v_call: TRBV9
j_call: TRBJ2-1
clone_size: NA
cdr3_nt: TGTGCCAGCAGCGCCGGACTAGCGGCCTACAATGAGCAGTTCTTC
cdr3_aa: CASSAGLAAYNEQFF

cdr3_length: 13
d_call: TRBD1
v_call: TRBV27
j_call: TRBJ1-6
clone_size: medium-sized
cdr3_nt: TGTGCCAGCAGTAGGGACAGGTTTTCACCCCTCCACTTT
cdr3_aa: CASSRDRFSPLHF

cdr3_length: 18
d_call: TRBD2
v_call: TRBV10-1
j_call: TRBJ2-5
clone_size: once
cdr3_nt: TGCGCCAGGGTACTGAAGGGACTAGCGGGAGGGGGTCAAGAGACCCAGTACTTC
cdr3_aa: CARVLKGLAGGGQETQYF

cdr3_length: 14
d_call: NA
v_call: TRBV6-2/TRBV6-3
j_call: TRBJ2-7
clone_size: few
cdr3_nt: TGTGCCAGCAGTTACTCGGGGGAGTATGGTGAGCAGTACTTC
cdr3_aa: CASSYSGEYGEQYF

cdr3_length: 14
d_call: NA
v_call: TRBV12-3/TRBV12-4
j_call: TRBJ1-2
clone_size: few
cdr3_nt: TGTGCCAGCAGTTCGGGACTCCTGAGCGGCGGCTACACCTTC
cdr3_aa: CASSSGLLSGGYTF

cdr3_length: 13
d_call: TRBD1
v_call: TRBV20-1
j_call: TRBJ2-5
clone_size: NA
cdr3_nt: TGCAGTGCCAGGACAGGGTGGCAAGAGACCCAGTACTTC
cdr3_aa: CSARTGWQETQYF

cdr3_length: 15
d_call: NA
v_call: TRBV19
j_call: TRBJ2-7
clone_size: once
cdr3_nt: TGTGCCAGTAGTACGAAAGGTCACCCGGCCTACGAGCAGTACTTC
cdr3_aa: CASSTKGHPAYEQYF

cdr3_length: 15
d_call: TRBD1
v_call: TRBV7-2
j_call: TRBJ2-7
clone_size: NA
cdr3_nt: TGTGCCAGCAGCTTAGAACAGGGGTTTTTCGACGAGCAGTACTTC
cdr3_aa: CASSLEQGFFDEQYF

cdr3_length: 15
d_call: TRBD2
v_call: TRBV7-9
j_call: TRBJ2-1
clone_size: NA
cdr3_nt: TGTGCCAGCAGCACGACTAGCGGGAGGGCCGGTGAGCAGTTCTTC
cdr3_aa: CASSTTSGRAGEQFF